This T cell receptor (beta chain) was sequenced during a study of blood T cell repertoires in COVID-19. At the level of the study: T cells, B-cell-depleted T cells, or PBMCs provided the cDNA or gDNA that served as material.

Original handling: Amplifying reference gene primers gave estimates of nucleated cell counts. Data came from immunoSEQ multiplex PCR; TCRdb stores just in-frame clones and leaves some out. Clone size and V and J calls were adopted from that table, with D and trimming inferred from the DNA. The sample carries around 260,000 clones, 88% recorded once. The CDR3 runs 12 residues. CDR1 and CDR2 (germline): SGHAT, FQNNGV. The V end was cut by 1 base, the J end by 9 bases, with 7 bases between. The rearrangement links TRBV11-2 to TRBJ1-5; D is perhaps TRBD1 (5 bases). The sequenced sample was peripheral blood. This clonotype originated in a man in his fifties or sixties who had recovered from COVID-19. CDR3 loop: CASSLGGGPQHF. In DNA form, the CDR3 reads TGTGCCAGCAGCTTAGGGGGGGGGCCCCAGCATTTT.